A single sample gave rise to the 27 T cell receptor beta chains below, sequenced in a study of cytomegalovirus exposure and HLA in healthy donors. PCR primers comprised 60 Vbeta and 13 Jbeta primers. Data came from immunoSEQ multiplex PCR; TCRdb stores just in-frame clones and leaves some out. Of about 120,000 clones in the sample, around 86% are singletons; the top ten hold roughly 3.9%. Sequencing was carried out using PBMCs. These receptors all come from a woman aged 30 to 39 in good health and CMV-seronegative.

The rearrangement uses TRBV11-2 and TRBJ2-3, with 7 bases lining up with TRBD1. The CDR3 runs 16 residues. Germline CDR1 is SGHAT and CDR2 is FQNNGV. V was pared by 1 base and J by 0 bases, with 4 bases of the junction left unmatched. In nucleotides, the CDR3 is TGTGCCAGCAGCTTAGGGACAGGTTCTAGCACAGATACGCAGTATTTT. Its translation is CASSLGTGSSTDTQYF. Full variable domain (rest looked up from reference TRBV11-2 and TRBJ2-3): EAGVAQSPRYKIIEKRQSVAFWCNPISGHATLYWYQQILGQGPKLLIQFQNNGVVDDSQLPKDRFSAERLKGVDSTLKIQPAKLEDSAVYLCASSLGTGSSTDTQYFGPGTRLTVL.

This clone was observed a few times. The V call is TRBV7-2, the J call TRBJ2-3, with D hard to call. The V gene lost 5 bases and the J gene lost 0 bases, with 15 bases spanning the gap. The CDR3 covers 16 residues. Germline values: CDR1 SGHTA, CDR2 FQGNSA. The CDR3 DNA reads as TGTGCCAGCAGCCTCTACCGCCTGAGGAGCACAGATACGCAGTATTTT. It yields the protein CASSLYRLRSTDTQYF.

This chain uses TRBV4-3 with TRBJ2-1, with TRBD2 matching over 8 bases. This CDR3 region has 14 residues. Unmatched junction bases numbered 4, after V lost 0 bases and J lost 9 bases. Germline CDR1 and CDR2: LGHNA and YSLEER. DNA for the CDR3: TGCGCCAGCAGCCAAGACTACCGGGGGGGTGAGCAGTTCTTC. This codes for CASSQDYRGGEQFF.

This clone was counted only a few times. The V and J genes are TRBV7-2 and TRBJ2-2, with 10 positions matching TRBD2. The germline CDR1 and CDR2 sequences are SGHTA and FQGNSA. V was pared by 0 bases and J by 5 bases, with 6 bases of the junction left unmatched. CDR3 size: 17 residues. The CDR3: CASSLAVLAGETGELFF. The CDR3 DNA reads TGTGCCAGCAGCTTAGCGGTGCTAGCGGGAGAGACCGGGGAGCTGTTTTTT.

The CDR3: CAWSAQMNTGELFF. The CDR3 DNA is TGTGCCTGGAGTGCACAGATGAACACCGGGGAGCTGTTTTTT. The V and J genes are TRBV30 and TRBJ2-2; D remains unclear. V was pared by 1 base and J by 1 base, with 7 bases between. Germline V gene lookup returns CDR1 GTSNPN and CDR2 SVGIG (reference sequence). This CDR3 comprises 14 residues.

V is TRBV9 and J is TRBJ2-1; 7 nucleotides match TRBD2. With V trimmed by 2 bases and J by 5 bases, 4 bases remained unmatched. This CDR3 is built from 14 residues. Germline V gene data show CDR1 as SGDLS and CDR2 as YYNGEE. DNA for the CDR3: TGTGCCAGCAGCGTTACTAGCGATAACAATGAGCAGTTCTTC. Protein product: CASSVTSDNNEQFF.

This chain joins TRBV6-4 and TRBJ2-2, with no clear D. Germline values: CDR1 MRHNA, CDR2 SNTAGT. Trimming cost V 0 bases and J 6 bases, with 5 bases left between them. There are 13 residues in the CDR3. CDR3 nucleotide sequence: TGTGCCAGCAGTGACTCAAGCGCCGGGGAGCTGTTTTTT. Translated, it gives CASSDSSAGELFF.

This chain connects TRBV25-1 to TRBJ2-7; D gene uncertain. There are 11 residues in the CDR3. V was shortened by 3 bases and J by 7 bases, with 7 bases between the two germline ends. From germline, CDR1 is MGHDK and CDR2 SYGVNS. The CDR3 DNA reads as TGTGCCAGCAGTGACTTCTTAGAGCAGTACTTC. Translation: CASSDFLEQYF.

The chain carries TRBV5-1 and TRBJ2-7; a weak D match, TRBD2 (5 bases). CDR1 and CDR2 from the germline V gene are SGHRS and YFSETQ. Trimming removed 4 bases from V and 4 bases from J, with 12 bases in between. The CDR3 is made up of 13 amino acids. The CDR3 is CASSPGRQYEQYF. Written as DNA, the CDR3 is TGCGCCAGCAGCCCGGGAAGGCAATACGAGCAGTACTTC.

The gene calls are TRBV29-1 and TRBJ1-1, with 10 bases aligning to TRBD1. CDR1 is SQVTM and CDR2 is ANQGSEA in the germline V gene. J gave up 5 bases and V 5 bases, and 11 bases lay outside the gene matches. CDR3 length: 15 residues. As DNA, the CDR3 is TGCAGCGTTATTGGGACAGGGGAGTGGAGGACTGAAGCTTTCTTT. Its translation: CSVIGTGEWRTEAFF.

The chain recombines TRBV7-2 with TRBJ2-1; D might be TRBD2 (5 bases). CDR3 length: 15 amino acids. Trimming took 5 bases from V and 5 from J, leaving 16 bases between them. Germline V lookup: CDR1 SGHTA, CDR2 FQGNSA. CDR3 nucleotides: TGTGCCAGCAGCCGAGACTACCAGCCGCACAATGAGCAGTTCTTC. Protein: CASSRDYQPHNEQFF.

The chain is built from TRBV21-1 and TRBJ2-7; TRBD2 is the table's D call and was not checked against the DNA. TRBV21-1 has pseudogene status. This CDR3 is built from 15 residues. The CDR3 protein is CASSKESGSSYEQYF. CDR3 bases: TGTGCCAGCAGCAAAGAGTCGGGAAGCTCCTACGAGCAGTACTTC.

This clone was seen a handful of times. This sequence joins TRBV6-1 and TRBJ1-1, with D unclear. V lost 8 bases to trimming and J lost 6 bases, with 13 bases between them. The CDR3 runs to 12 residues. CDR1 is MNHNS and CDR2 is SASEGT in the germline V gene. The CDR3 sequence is CASSPRFSEAFF. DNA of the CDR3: TGTGCCAGCTCCCCCAGGTTCTCTGAAGCTTTCTTT.

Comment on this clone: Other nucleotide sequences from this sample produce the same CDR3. The CDR3 loop is CASSPRLSGITAYEQYF. CDR3 DNA sequence: TGTGCCAGCAGCCCCCGCCTGTCGGGGATTACCGCCTACGAGCAGTACTTC. V is TRBV28 and J is TRBJ2-7, with D maybe TRBD2 (5 bases). Looked up from germline, CDR1 is MDHEN and CDR2 is SYDVKM. This CDR3 has 17 residues. V lost 6 bases, J lost 2 bases, and 23 bases lay in between.

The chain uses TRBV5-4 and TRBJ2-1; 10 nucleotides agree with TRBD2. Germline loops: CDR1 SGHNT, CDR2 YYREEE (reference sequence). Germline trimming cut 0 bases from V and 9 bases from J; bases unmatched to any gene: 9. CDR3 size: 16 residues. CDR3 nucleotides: TGTGCCAGCAGCTTGGTGATGACCGGGACTAGCGCTGAGCAGTTCTTC. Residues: CASSLVMTGTSAEQFF.

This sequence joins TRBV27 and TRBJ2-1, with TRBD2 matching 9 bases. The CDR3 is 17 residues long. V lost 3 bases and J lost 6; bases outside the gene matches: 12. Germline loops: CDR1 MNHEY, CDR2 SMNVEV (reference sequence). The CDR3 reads CASSFVAGEPSSNEQFF. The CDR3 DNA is TGTGCCAGCAGTTTCGTAGCGGGAGAACCCTCCAGCAATGAGCAGTTCTTC.

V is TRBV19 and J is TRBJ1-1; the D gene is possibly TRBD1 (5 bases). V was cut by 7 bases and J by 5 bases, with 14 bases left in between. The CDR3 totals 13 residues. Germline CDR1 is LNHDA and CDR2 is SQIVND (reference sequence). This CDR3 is CASTINRGTEAFF. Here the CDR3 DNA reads TGTGCCAGTACCATAAATAGGGGAACTGAAGCTTTCTTT. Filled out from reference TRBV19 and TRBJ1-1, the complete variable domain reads DGGITQSPKYLFRKEGQNVTLSCEQNLNHDAMYWYRQDPGQGLRLIYYSQIVNDFQKGDIAEGYSVSREKKESFPLTVTSAQKNPTAFYLCASTINRGTEAFFGQGTRLTVV.

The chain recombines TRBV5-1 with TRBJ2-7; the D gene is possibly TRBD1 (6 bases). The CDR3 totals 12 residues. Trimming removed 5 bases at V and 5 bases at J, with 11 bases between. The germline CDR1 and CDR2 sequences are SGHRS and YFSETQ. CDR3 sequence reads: CASRRGSHEQYF. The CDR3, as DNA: TGCGCCAGCAGAAGGGGGTCCCACGAGCAGTACTTC.

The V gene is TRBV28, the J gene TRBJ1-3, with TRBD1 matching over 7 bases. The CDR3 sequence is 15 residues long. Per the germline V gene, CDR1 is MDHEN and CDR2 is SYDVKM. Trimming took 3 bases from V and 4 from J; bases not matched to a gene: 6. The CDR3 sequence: CASSLARGLGNTIYF. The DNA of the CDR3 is TGTGCCAGCAGTTTGGCCAGGGGGTTGGGAAACACCATATATTTT.

CDR3 region: CASSSLQNLNYGYTF. CDR3 bases: TGTGCCAGCAGCTCCTTACAGAACCTTAACTATGGCTACACCTTC. The chain recombines TRBV5-5 with TRBJ1-2, with D unclear. The V end lost 3 bases, the J end lost 1 base, and 13 bases lay between the germline ends. Germline lookup yields CDR1 SGHKS and CDR2 YYEKEE (reference sequence). CDR3 size: 15 residues.

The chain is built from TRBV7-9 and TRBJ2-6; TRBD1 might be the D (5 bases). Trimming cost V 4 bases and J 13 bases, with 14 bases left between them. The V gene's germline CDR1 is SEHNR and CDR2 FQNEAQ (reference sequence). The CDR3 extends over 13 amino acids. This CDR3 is CASSSGPRTVLTF. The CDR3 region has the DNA TGTGCCAGCAGCTCCGGGCCTCGGACAGTCCTGACTTTC.

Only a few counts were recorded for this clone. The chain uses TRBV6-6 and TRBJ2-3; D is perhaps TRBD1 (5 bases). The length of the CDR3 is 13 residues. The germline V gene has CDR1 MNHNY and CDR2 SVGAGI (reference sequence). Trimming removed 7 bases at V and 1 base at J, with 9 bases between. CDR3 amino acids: CASIKTGTDTQYF. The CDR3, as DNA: TGTGCCAGCATTAAGACAGGCACAGATACGCAGTATTTT.

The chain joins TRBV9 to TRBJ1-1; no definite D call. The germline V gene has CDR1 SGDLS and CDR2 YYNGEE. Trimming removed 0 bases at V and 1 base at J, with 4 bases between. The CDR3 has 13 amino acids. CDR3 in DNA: TGTGCCAGCAGCGTAGCATGGAACACTGAAGCTTTCTTT. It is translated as CASSVAWNTEAFF.

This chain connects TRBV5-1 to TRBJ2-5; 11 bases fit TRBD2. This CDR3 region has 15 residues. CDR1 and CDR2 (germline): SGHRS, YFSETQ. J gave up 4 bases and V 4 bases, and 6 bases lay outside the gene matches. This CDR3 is CASSGGTSGGETQYF. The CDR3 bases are TGCGCCAGCAGCGGCGGGACTAGCGGAGGAGAGACCCAGTACTTC.

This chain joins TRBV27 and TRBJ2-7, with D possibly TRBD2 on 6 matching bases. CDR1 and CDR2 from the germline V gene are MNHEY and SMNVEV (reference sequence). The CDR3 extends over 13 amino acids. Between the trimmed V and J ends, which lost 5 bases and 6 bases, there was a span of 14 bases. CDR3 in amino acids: CASSVRDSGEQYF. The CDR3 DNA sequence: TGTGCCAGCAGTGTCCGGGACTCCGGCGAGCAGTACTTC.

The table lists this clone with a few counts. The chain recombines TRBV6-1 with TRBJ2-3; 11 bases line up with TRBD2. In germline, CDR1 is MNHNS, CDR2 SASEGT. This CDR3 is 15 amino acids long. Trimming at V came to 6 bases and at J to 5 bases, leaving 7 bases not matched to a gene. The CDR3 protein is CASRDSGRAGDTQYF. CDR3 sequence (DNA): TGTGCCAGCAGGGATAGCGGGAGGGCCGGAGATACGCAGTATTTT.

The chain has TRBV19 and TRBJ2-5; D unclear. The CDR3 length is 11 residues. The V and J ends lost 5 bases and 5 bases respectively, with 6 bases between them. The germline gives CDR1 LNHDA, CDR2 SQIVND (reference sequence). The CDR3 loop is CASSHRETQYF. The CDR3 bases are TGTGCCAGTAGTCACCGGGAGACCCAGTACTTC.